A selection of T cell receptor beta chains follows, all from one sample in a study of blood T cells in healthy people across ages. TCRdb re-analysed the 5' RACE reads in MiXCR, keeping a single row per CDR3 protein. The sample yields hundreds of thousands of distinct CDR3 sequences, about 52% seen once. Sequencing was carried out using blood. Receptor source: a woman aged 55-69 years in good health. Both conserved end residues are part of each CDR3. Each record gives: clone size, D gene, V gene, J gene, CDR3 DNA, CDR3 protein. A D gene is named only where the DNA matches it firmly. Size tells how often a clone was seen (once, few, many) or the class of an expanded clone, and some rows leave it out.

many	.	TRBV29-1	TRBJ2-1	TGCAGCGGGGGACCCCGCTCCTACAATGAGCAGTTCTTC	CSGGPRSYNEQFF
.	.	TRBV5-1	TRBJ2-3	TGCGCCAGCAGCTTGAACGTGGTGGTCAGGGCCCAAGGGCAGTATTTT	CASSLNVVVRAQGQYF
.	TRBD2	TRBV20-1	TRBJ2-1	TGCAGTGCTATACGACTAGCGGGAGTTAATAATGGTGAGCAGTTCTTC	CSAIRLAGVNNGEQFF
.	TRBD1	TRBV5-1	TRBJ2-3	TGCGCCAGCAGCTTAGGACAGGGGGCGAGGAGGCAGTATTTT	CASSLGQGARRQYF
.	TRBD2	TRBV7-8	TRBJ2-3	TGTGCCAGCAGCTTAATTGCGGGAGTCGTCACAGATACGCAGTATTTT	CASSLIAGVVTDTQYF
.	TRBD2	TRBV4-2	TRBJ2-3	TGTGCCAGCAGCCAAGTCCCGACTAGCGGGGGCACAGATACGCAGTATTTT	CASSQVPTSGGTDTQYF
.	.	TRBV5-1	TRBJ2-5	TGCGCCAGCAGTAAGGGGTTGGCCGAGGAGACCCAGTACTTC	CASSKGLAEETQYF
.	TRBD2	TRBV11-1	TRBJ2-2	TGTGCCAGCAGCCGAAGCGGGAGCGGCACCGGGGAGCTGTTTTTT	CASSRSGSGTGELFF
.	.	TRBV15	TRBJ1-1	TGTGCCACCAGCAGAGGTACTGGGCGAGAGATTAGCTCCCCTGAAGCTTTCTTT	CATSRGTGREISSPEAFF
few	TRBD1	TRBV29-1	TRBJ2-7	TGCAGCGCTGTTAGCAGGGGGCCTTCCTACGAGCAGTACTTC	CSAVSRGPSYEQYF
few	.	TRBV29-1	TRBJ1-2	TGCAGCGCTGGGGATTTTGGGGGCTATGGCTACACCTTC	CSAGDFGGYGYTF